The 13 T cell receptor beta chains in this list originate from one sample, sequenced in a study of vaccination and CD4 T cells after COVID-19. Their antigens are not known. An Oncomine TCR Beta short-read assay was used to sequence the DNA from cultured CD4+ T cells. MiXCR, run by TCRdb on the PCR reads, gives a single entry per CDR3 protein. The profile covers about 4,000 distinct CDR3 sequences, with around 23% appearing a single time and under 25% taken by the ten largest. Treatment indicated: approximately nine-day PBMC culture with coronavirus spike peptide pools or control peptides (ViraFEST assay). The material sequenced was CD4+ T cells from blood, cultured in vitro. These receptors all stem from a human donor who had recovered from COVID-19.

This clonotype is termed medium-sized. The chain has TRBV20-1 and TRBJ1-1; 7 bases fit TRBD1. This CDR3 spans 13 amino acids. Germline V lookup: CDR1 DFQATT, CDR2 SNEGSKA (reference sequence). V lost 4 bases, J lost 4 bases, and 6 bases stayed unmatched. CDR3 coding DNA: TGCAGTGCTACACAGGGGTCTGGCACTGAAGCTTTCTTT. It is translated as CSATQGSGTEAFF.

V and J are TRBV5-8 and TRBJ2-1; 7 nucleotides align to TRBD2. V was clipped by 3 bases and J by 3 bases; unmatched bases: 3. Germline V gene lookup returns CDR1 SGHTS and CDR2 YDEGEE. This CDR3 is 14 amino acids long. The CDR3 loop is CASSSGLIYNEQFF. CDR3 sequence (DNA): TGTGCCAGCAGCTCGGGACTAATCTACAATGAGCAGTTCTTC.

The CDR3 coding sequence is TGTGCCAGCACCACTGATCGGAAGGTCTACGAGCAGTACTTC. Translated, it gives CASTTDRKVYEQYF. The rearrangement joins TRBV28 to TRBJ2-7; D ambiguous. V lost 7 bases, J lost 3 bases, and 16 bases lay in between. CDR3 length equals 14 residues. Germline values: CDR1 MDHEN, CDR2 SYDVKM.

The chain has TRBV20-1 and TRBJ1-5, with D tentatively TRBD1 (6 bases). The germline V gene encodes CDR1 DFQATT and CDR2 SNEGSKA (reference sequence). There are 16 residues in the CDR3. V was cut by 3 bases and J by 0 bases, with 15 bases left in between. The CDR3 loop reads CSASQGSEYSNQPQHF. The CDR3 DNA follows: TGCAGTGCTAGCCAGGGGTCAGAGTATAGCAATCAGCCCCAGCATTTT.

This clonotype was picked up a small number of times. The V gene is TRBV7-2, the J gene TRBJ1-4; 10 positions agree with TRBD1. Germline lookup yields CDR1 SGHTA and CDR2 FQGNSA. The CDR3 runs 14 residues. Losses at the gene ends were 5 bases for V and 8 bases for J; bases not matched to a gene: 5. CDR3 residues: CASSRGQGGEKLFF. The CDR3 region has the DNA TGTGCCAGCAGCCGCGGACAGGGGGGAGAAAAACTGTTTTTT.

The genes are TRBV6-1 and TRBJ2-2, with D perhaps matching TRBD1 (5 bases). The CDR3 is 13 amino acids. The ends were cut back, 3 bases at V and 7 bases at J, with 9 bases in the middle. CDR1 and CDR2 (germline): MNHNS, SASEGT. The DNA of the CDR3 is TGTGCCAGCAGTGAGGTGGGGCTCGGGGAGCTGTTTTTT. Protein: CASSEVGLGELFF.

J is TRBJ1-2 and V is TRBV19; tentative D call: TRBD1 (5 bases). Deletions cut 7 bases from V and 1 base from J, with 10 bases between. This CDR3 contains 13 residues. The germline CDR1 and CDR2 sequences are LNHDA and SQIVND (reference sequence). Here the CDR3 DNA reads TGTGCCAGTATAGGGGTTAATAACTATGGCTACACCTTC. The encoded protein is CASIGVNNYGYTF.

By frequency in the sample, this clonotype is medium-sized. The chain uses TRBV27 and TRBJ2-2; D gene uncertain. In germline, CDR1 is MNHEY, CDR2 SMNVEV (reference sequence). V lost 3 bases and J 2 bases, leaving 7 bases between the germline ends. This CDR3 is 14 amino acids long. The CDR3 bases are TGTGCCAGCAGTTTGGAGTATAACACCGGGGAGCTGTTTTTT. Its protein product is CASSLEYNTGELFF.

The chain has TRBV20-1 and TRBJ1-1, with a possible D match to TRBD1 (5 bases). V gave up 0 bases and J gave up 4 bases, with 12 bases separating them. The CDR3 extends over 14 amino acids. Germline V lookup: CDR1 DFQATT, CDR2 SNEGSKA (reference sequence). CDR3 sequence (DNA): TGCAGTGCTAGAGATTCAGGGATCAGCACTGAAGCTTTCTTT. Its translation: CSARDSGISTEAFF.

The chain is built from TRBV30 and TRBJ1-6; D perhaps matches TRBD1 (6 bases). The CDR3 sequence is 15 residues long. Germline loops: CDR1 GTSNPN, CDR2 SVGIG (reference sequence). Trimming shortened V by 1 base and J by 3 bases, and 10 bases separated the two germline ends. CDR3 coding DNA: TGTGCCTGGAGTGGGACAGTACGCTATAATTCACCCCTCCACTTT. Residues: CAWSGTVRYNSPLHF. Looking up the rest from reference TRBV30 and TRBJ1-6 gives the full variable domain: SQTIHQWPATLVQPVGSPLSLECTVEGTSNPNLYWYRQAAGRGLQLLFYSVGIGQISSEVPQNLSASRPQDRQFILSSKKLLLSDSGFYLCAWSGTVRYNSPLHFGNGTRLTVT.

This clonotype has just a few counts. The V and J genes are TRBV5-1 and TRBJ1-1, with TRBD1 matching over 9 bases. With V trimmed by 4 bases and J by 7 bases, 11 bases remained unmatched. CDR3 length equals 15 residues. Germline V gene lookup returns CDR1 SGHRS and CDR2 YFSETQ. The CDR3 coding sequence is TGCGCCAGCAGCAAGACAGGGGGTTCAATTATTGAAGCTTTCTTT. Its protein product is CASSKTGGSIIEAFF.

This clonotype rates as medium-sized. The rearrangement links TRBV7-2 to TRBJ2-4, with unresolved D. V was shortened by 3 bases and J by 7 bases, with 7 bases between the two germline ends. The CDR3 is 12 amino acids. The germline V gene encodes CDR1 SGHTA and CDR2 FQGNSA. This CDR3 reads CASSFASNIQYF. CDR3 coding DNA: TGTGCCAGCAGCTTCGCGAGTAACATTCAGTACTTC.

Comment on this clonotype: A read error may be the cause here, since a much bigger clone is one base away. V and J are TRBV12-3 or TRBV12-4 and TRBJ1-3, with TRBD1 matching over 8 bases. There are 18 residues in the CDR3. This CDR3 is CASRLVPLSRGLGNTIYF. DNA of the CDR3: TGTGCCAGCAGATTAGTCCCCCTCAGCAGGGGGCTGGGAAACACCATATATTTT.